These T cell receptor beta chains were read from a single sample in a study of blood T cell repertoires in COVID-19. Assay: immunoSEQ multiplex PCR; the TCRdb copy retains only in-frame clones and omits some. The sample records approximately 100,000 clones, around 93% being singletons. Sequenced sample: peripheral blood. The receptors come from a man between 45 and 60 years old with acute or convalescent COVID-19. The CDR3 runs from the conserved cysteine through the conserved F or W. Fields, in order: clone size, V gene, CDR3 length, J gene, D gene, CDR3 protein, CDR3 DNA. D genes are given only for firm matches. Some rows mark clone size as missing; the rest say once, few, many or name a class of expanded clone.

size: NA
V: TRBV19
length: 15
J: TRBJ1-2
D: NA
CDR3: CASSIDSGQGNGYTF
DNA: TGTGCCAGTAGTATCGATAGCGGTCAGGGAAATGGCTACACCTTC

size: NA
V: TRBV6-5
length: 14
J: TRBJ1-5
D: TRBD1
CDR3: CASKTGESNQPQHF
DNA: TGTGCCAGCAAGACAGGGGAAAGCAATCAGCCCCAGCATTTT

size: NA
V: TRBV24-1
length: 16
J: TRBJ2-3
D: TRBD2
CDR3: CATSDRSGGALLAQYF
DNA: TGTGCCACCAGTGATCGTAGCGGGGGGGCCCTACTTGCGCAGTATTTT

size: NA
V: TRBV2
length: 10
J: TRBJ2-3
D: NA
CDR3: CAGGEDTQYF
DNA: TGTGCCGGAGGGGAGGATACGCAGTATTTT

size: NA
V: TRBV19
length: 14
J: TRBJ2-1
D: TRBD1
CDR3: CASGGTGAYNEQFF
DNA: TGTGCCAGCGGAGGGACAGGGGCGTACAATGAGCAGTTCTTC

size: NA
V: TRBV4-2
length: 14
J: TRBJ2-7
D: NA
CDR3: CASSQDPRATEQYF
DNA: TGTGCCAGCAGCCAAGATCCCCGAGCTACCGAGCAGTACTTC

size: NA
V: TRBV7-2
length: 13
J: TRBJ2-2
D: NA
CDR3: CASSLMGSGELFF
DNA: TGTGCCAGCAGCTTAATGGGGAGCGGGGAGCTGTTTTTT

size: NA
V: TRBV7-9
length: 14
J: TRBJ2-3
D: TRBD2
CDR3: CASRPPSGGDTQYF
DNA: TGTGCCAGCAGGCCTCCAAGCGGGGGAGATACGCAGTATTTT

size: NA
V: TRBV2
length: 15
J: TRBJ2-2
D: TRBD1
CDR3: CASRSQGATTGELFF
DNA: TGTGCCAGCAGATCACAGGGGGCGACCACCGGGGAGCTGTTTTTT

size: NA
V: TRBV5-1
length: 14
J: TRBJ2-2
D: NA
CDR3: CASSLPTGTGELFF
DNA: TGCGCCAGCAGCTTACCTACAGGGACAGGGGAGCTGTTTTTT

size: NA
V: TRBV10-3
length: 13
J: TRBJ1-6
D: TRBD1
CDR3: CAHHRGSNSPLHF
DNA: TGTGCCCACCACAGGGGCTCTAATTCACCCCTCCACTTT

size: NA
V: TRBV18
length: 16
J: TRBJ2-1
D: TRBD1
CDR3: CASSPRTGGSYNEQFF
DNA: TGTGCCAGCTCCCCGCGAACAGGGGGCTCCTACAATGAGCAGTTCTTC

size: NA
V: TRBV6-6
length: 14
J: TRBJ2-5
D: NA
CDR3: CASSWRGLQETQYF
DNA: TGTGCCAGCAGTTGGCGGGGGCTACAAGAGACCCAGTACTTC

size: NA
V: TRBV29-1
length: 12
J: TRBJ1-1
D: NA
CDR3: CSVTQGNTEAFF
DNA: TGCAGCGTTACCCAGGGGAACACTGAAGCTTTCTTT

size: NA
V: TRBV7-3
length: 13
J: TRBJ1-1
D: NA
CDR3: CASRLGGGTEAFF
DNA: TGTGCCAGCAGGCTCGGCGGGGGCACTGAAGCTTTCTTT

size: NA
V: TRBV7-2
length: 15
J: TRBJ1-5
D: NA
CDR3: CASSIQKGSNQPQHF
DNA: TGTGCCAGCAGCATACAAAAGGGGAGCAATCAGCCCCAGCATTTT

size: NA
V: TRBV7-8
length: 19
J: TRBJ2-2
D: NA
CDR3: CASSPFMASSAANTGELFF
DNA: TGTGCCAGCAGCCCATTTATGGCTAGCTCCGCTGCGAACACCGGGGAGCTGTTTTTT

size: NA
V: TRBV7-6
length: 16
J: TRBJ2-5
D: NA
CDR3: CASSVNPRGFQETQYF
DNA: TGTGCCAGCAGTGTTAACCCGAGGGGGTTTCAAGAGACCCAGTACTTC

size: few
V: TRBV4-1
length: 15
J: TRBJ2-7
D: TRBD1
CDR3: CASSQDGTVTYEQYF
DNA: TGCGCCAGCAGCCAAGATGGGACAGTGACCTACGAGCAGTACTTC

size: NA
V: TRBV7-2
length: 15
J: TRBJ2-1
D: NA
CDR3: CASSLEFSSYNEQFF
DNA: TGTGCCAGCAGCTTAGAGTTTAGCTCCTACAATGAGCAGTTCTTC

size: NA
V: TRBV5-6
length: 16
J: TRBJ2-3
D: TRBD2
CDR3: CASSRPGLVSTDTQYF
DNA: TGTGCCAGCAGCCGACCGGGACTAGTGTCCACAGATACGCAGTATTTT

size: NA
V: TRBV7-9
length: 15
J: TRBJ1-5
D: NA
CDR3: CASSSTVGSNQPQHF
DNA: TGTGCCAGCAGTTCTACAGTGGGTAGCAATCAGCCCCAGCATTTT

size: NA
V: TRBV11-3
length: 15
J: TRBJ2-1
D: NA
CDR3: CASSLSGALGYEQFF
DNA: TGTGCCAGCAGCTTATCTGGGGCTTTGGGTTATGAGCAGTTCTTC

size: NA
V: TRBV13
length: 14
J: TRBJ1-1
D: NA
CDR3: CASSLRGKYTEAFF
DNA: TGTGCCAGCAGCTTAAGGGGGAAATACACTGAAGCTTTCTTT

size: NA
V: TRBV5-8
length: 16
J: TRBJ1-5
D: TRBD1
CDR3: CASSGGTGISNQPQHF
DNA: TGTGCCAGCAGCGGGGGGACAGGGATTAGCAATCAGCCCCAGCATTTT

size: NA
V: TRBV3-1/TRBV3-2
length: 15
J: TRBJ1-5
D: NA
CDR3: CASSPNGGHNQPQHF
DNA: TGTGCCAGCAGCCCCAATGGGGGACACAATCAGCCCCAGCATTTT

size: NA
V: TRBV7-3
length: 18
J: TRBJ2-1
D: NA
CDR3: CASSLRGDLRSSYNEQFF
DNA: TGTGCCAGCAGCTTAAGGGGGGACTTGCGAAGCTCCTACAATGAGCAGTTCTTC

size: NA
V: TRBV5-4
length: 15
J: TRBJ1-6
D: NA
CDR3: CASSSRQASDSPLHF
DNA: TGTGCCAGCAGCTCCCGACAGGCTTCGGATTCACCCCTCCACTTT

size: NA
V: TRBV5-4
length: 15
J: TRBJ1-2
D: NA
CDR3: CASSPEAGARIGYTF
DNA: TGTGCCAGCAGCCCGGAGGCCGGCGCTCGGATTGGCTACACCTTC

size: once
V: TRBV21-1
length: 16
J: TRBJ2-1
D: NA
CDR3: CASSKAWTGCDNEQFF
DNA: TGTGCCAGCAGCAAAGCTTGGACAGGGTGTGACAATGAGCAGTTCTTC

size: NA
V: TRBV24-1
length: 15
J: TRBJ1-2
D: TRBD1
CDR3: CATSDPRQGNYGYTF
DNA: TGTGCCACCAGTGATCCGAGACAGGGGAACTATGGCTACACCTTC

size: once
V: TRBV19
length: 18
J: TRBJ1-1
D: TRBD1
CDR3: CASSPRGQGGDLNTEAFF
DNA: TGTGCCAGTAGTCCACGGGGACAGGGGGGGGACTTGAACACTGAAGCTTTCTTT

size: few
V: TRBV5-1
length: 14
J: TRBJ2-3
D: TRBD2
CDR3: CASSLAGLTDTQYF
DNA: TGCGCCAGCAGCTTAGCGGGGTTGACAGATACGCAGTATTTT

size: NA
V: TRBV2
length: 15
J: TRBJ1-6
D: TRBD1
CDR3: CASSVGTGKNSPLHF
DNA: TGTGCCAGCAGTGTCGGGACAGGGAAAAATTCACCCCTCCACTTT

size: NA
V: TRBV25-1
length: 14
J: TRBJ1-5
D: NA
CDR3: CASSEFGENQPQHF
DNA: TGTGCCAGCAGTGAATTCGGGGAGAATCAGCCCCAGCATTTT

size: NA
V: TRBV29-1
length: 12
J: TRBJ1-1
D: NA
CDR3: CSVKEGYTEAFF
DNA: TGCAGCGTTAAGGAGGGTTACACTGAAGCTTTCTTT

size: NA
V: TRBV30
length: 12
J: TRBJ2-7
D: TRBD2
CDR3: CAWNGGTYEQYF
DNA: TGTGCCTGGAACGGGGGGACCTACGAGCAGTACTTC

size: NA
V: TRBV14
length: 16
J: TRBJ2-1
D: NA
CDR3: CASSHIGGSSYNEQFF
DNA: TGTGCCAGCAGCCATATAGGGGGTAGCTCCTACAATGAGCAGTTCTTC

size: once
V: TRBV7-2
length: 16
J: TRBJ2-5
D: TRBD2
CDR3: CASSPRGRGGGETQYF
DNA: TGTGCCAGCAGCCCCCGGGGGCGGGGGGGCGGGGAGACCCAGTACTTC

size: NA
V: TRBV4-3
length: 15
J: TRBJ1-6
D: NA
CDR3: CASSQDGRDNSPLHF
DNA: TGCGCCAGCAGCCAAGATGGGCGGGATAATTCACCCCTCCACTTT

size: once
V: TRBV30
length: 15
J: TRBJ2-2
D: NA
CDR3: CAWFRARDHPGELFF
DNA: TGTGCCTGGTTTCGAGCGAGAGACCACCCCGGGGAGCTGTTTTTT

size: NA
V: TRBV6-2/TRBV6-3
length: 15
J: TRBJ2-5
D: TRBD1
CDR3: CASSSGQGRRETQYF
DNA: TGTGCCAGCAGTAGTGGACAGGGGCGGCGGGAGACCCAGTACTTC

size: NA
V: TRBV6-6
length: 12
J: TRBJ1-1
D: NA
CDR3: CASSYRGWEAFF
DNA: TGTGCCAGCAGTTACCGCGGATGGGAAGCTTTCTTT

size: once
V: TRBV18
length: 13
J: TRBJ1-5
D: NA
CDR3: CASSSGSNQPQHF
DNA: TGTGCCAGCTCGTCAGGGTCCAATCAGCCCCAGCATTTT

size: NA
V: TRBV7-3
length: 14
J: TRBJ2-5
D: TRBD2
CDR3: CASSFRGREGTQYF
DNA: TGTGCCAGCAGCTTCCGGGGTCGGGAGGGGACCCAGTACTTC

size: once
V: TRBV10-3
length: 13
J: TRBJ1-1
D: NA
CDR3: CAISGKADTEAFF
DNA: TGTGCCATCAGTGGGAAGGCGGACACTGAAGCTTTCTTT

size: NA
V: TRBV6-2/TRBV6-3
length: 14
J: TRBJ2-7
D: NA
CDR3: CASSNLRGPYEQYF
DNA: TGTGCCAGCAGCAACCTCCGGGGTCCCTACGAGCAGTACTTC

size: NA
V: TRBV27
length: 15
J: TRBJ1-5
D: NA
CDR3: CASSIRSGYTQPQHF
DNA: TGTGCCAGCAGCATTAGATCGGGGTACACTCAGCCCCAGCATTTT

size: NA
V: TRBV7-8
length: 15
J: TRBJ1-2
D: NA
CDR3: CASSLPVTGAYGYTF
DNA: TGTGCCAGCAGCTTACCCGTTACAGGAGCCTATGGCTACACCTTC

size: NA
V: TRBV5-1
length: 16
J: TRBJ2-3
D: TRBD2
CDR3: CASSHKTSGGTDTQYF
DNA: TGCGCCAGCAGCCACAAAACTAGCGGGGGAACAGATACGCAGTATTTT

size: once
V: TRBV2
length: 15
J: TRBJ2-3
D: NA
CDR3: CASSNPLTVTDTQYF
DNA: TGTGCCAGCAGTAATCCACTTACAGTAACAGATACGCAGTATTTT

size: NA
V: TRBV5-1
length: 14
J: TRBJ2-7
D: NA
CDR3: CASSSSGNNYEQYF
DNA: TGCGCCAGCAGCTCTTCCGGGAACAACTACGAGCAGTACTTC

size: NA
V: TRBV19
length: 15
J: TRBJ2-7
D: TRBD1
CDR3: CASSMAGGFPYEQYF
DNA: TGTGCCAGTAGTATGGCAGGGGGTTTCCCCTACGAGCAGTACTTC

size: NA
V: TRBV13
length: 15
J: TRBJ2-1
D: TRBD1
CDR3: CASSFGTASYNEQFF
DNA: TGTGCCAGCAGCTTTGGGACAGCCTCCTACAATGAGCAGTTCTTC